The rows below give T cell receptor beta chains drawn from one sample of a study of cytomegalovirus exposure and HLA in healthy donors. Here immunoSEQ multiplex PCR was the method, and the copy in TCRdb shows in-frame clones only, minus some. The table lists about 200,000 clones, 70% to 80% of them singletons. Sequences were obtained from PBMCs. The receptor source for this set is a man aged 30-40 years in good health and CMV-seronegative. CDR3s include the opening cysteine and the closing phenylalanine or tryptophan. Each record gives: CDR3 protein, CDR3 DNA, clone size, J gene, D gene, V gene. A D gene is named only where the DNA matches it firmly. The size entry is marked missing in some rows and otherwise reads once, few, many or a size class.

CDR3: CASSFRTSGLPSTQYF
DNA: TGTGCCAGCAGCTTCCGGACTAGCGGTCTTCCTAGTACGCAGTATTTT
size: few
J: TRBJ2-3
D: TRBD2
V: TRBV9

CDR3: CASTDAGVPNEKLFF
DNA: TGTGCCAGTACGGACGCGGGGGTACCTAATGAAAAACTGTTTTTT
size: .
J: TRBJ1-4
D: .
V: TRBV19

CDR3: CAAGYGEQYF
DNA: TGTGCTGCGGGGTATGGCGAGCAGTACTTC
size: .
J: TRBJ2-7
D: .
V: TRBV30

CDR3: CASASGYNEQFF
DNA: TGTGCCAGCGCTAGCGGGTACAATGAGCAGTTCTTC
size: .
J: TRBJ2-1
D: TRBD2
V: TRBV9

CDR3: CASSQLQGAHDEQYF
DNA: TGCGCCAGCAGCCAGTTACAGGGGGCGCACGACGAGCAGTACTTC
size: once
J: TRBJ2-7
D: TRBD1
V: TRBV4-1

CDR3: CASRASSGRADEQYF
DNA: TGTGCCAGCAGAGCAAGTAGCGGGAGAGCCGACGAGCAGTACTTC
size: .
J: TRBJ2-7
D: TRBD2
V: TRBV28

CDR3: CAISVAGGWTEAFF
DNA: TGTGCCATCAGTGTCGCAGGGGGCTGGACTGAAGCTTTCTTT
size: .
J: TRBJ1-1
D: TRBD1
V: TRBV10-3

CDR3: CTSSHHPGQEYEQYF
DNA: TGCACCAGCAGCCACCACCCGGGACAGGAATACGAGCAGTACTTC
size: .
J: TRBJ2-7
D: .
V: TRBV1

CDR3: CASSEDVGGTEAFF
DNA: TGTGCCAGCAGTGAAGATGTGGGGGGGACTGAAGCTTTCTTT
size: .
J: TRBJ1-1
D: .
V: TRBV6-1

CDR3: CASSESNPQRETQYF
DNA: TGCGCCAGCAGTGAGTCGAATCCCCAGCGAGAGACCCAGTACTTC
size: .
J: TRBJ2-5
D: .
V: TRBV10-2